This T cell receptor beta chain was retrieved from a study of blood T cell repertoires in COVID-19. The data were produced by immunoSEQ multiplex PCR, yet TCRdb's version contains in-frame clones alone and is incomplete. The table includes 200,000 to 250,000 clones, about 85% detected once. CDR3 size: 12 residues. V lost 8 bases, J lost 8 bases, and 7 bases stayed unmatched. Germline loops: CDR1 SGDLS, CDR2 YYNGEE. The chain joins TRBV9 to TRBJ2-1, with 7 bases aligning to TRBD2. This sequence originates from a woman younger than 30 who had recovered from COVID-19. The sample consisted of peripheral blood. The CDR3, as DNA: TGTGCCAGTGGGGCGGGAGACGATGAGCAGTTCTTC. Translating it yields CASGAGDDEQFF. Full variable domain (outside the CDR3, taken from reference TRBV9 and TRBJ2-1): DSGVTQTPKHLITATGQRVTLRCSPRSGDLSVYWYQQSLDQGLQFLIQYYNGEERAKGNILERFSAQQFPDLHSELNLSSLELGDSALYFCASGAGDDEQFFGPGTRLTVL.